These 9 T cell receptor beta chains were sequenced from one sample in a study of T cells in women clearing cervical HPV infection. Some clones are missing from TCRdb's copy, which holds only in-frame ones; the method was immunoSEQ multiplex PCR. This listing includes tens of thousands of clones. Input material: blood buffy coat. The receptors shown here come from a woman aged 18 to 75 with a cervical HPV16 infection that either progressed to CIN3+ or cleared (not recorded which).

On this clone: The CDR3 end falls 3 residues outside the read, so it is completed with the germline J gene. The chain employs TRBV7-2 and TRBJ1-2; no firm D call. Germline V CDR1 and CDR2: SGHTA, FQGNSA. This CDR3 has 13 amino acids. Incomplete CDR3 DNA: TGTGCCAGCAGCTTCCATGAAAACTACGAC. It yields the protein CASSFHENYD. Given in full, the CDR3 is CASSFHENYDYTF.

Note on this clone: The missing CDR3 end, 3 residues past where the read stops, is filled in from the germline J gene. This chain links TRBV6-1 with TRBJ2-6, with D perhaps matching TRBD1 (6 bases). Germline lookup yields CDR1 MNHNS and CDR2 SASEGT. V was pared by 2 bases and J by 0 bases, with 8 bases between. This CDR3 has 16 amino acids. This CDR3 reads CASSETGNSGANVLTF. Partial CDR3 DNA: TGTGCCAGCAGTGAAACAGGGAACTCTGGGGCCAACGTC.

This clone shows up as medium-sized (0.01 to 0.1%) by frequency. The missing CDR3 end, 3 residues past where the read stops, is filled in from the germline J gene. The V gene is TRBV4-1, the J gene TRBJ2-3; 9 bases fit TRBD1. After removal of 4 bases from V and 4 bases from J, the junction contained 6 bases not matched to a gene. The germline V gene has CDR1 MGHRA and CDR2 YSYEKL. This CDR3 comprises 15 residues. CDR3 in amino acids: CASSPQRTGADTQYF. The sequenced CDR3 bases are TGCGCCAGCAGCCCACAACGGACAGGGGCAGATACG.

With respect to this clone: The CDR3 end is not reached by the read, which stops 3 residues before it; the germline J gene fills it in. This chain uses TRBV20-1 with TRBJ2-3, with 8 bases that match TRBD2. The germline CDR1 and CDR2 sequences are DFQATT and SNEGSKA (reference sequence). The CDR3 spans 17 residues. With V trimmed by 0 bases and J by 0 bases, 8 bases remained unmatched. CDR3 region: CSARDNSGGPSTDTQYF. Partial CDR3 DNA: TGCAGTGCTAGAGATAACAGCGGGGGTCCTAGCACAGATACG.

In regard to this clone: Read sequence stops 3 residues before the CDR3 end, and the germline J gene provides the missing end. This sequence joins TRBV30 and TRBJ2-2; D is unclear. CDR1 is GTSNPN and CDR2 is SVGIG in the germline V gene (reference sequence). The CDR3 sequence is 11 residues long. The V end was cut by 6 bases, the J end by 5 bases, with 7 bases between. CDR3 DNA (partial): TGTGCCTGCCGTCGTACCGGGGAG. Translation gives CACRRTGE. The entire CDR3 protein is CACRRTGELFF.

About this clone itself: The read comes to an end 3 residues before the CDR3 does, leaving the germline J gene to fill in the end. This rearrangement joins TRBV2 to TRBJ2-2; 12 bases are a match to TRBD2. The trim removed 6 bases at V and 8 bases at J, leaving 7 bases unmatched. Germline V gene data show CDR1 as SNHLY and CDR2 as FYNNEI. This CDR3 is 15 amino acids long. The CDR3 loop reads CASRTSGGFIGELFF. The sequenced part of the CDR3 DNA is TGTGCCAGCAGGACTAGCGGGGGTTTCATTGGGGAG.

CDR3 loop: CASSRNQGARETQYF. Partial CDR3 DNA: TGTGCCAGCAGCCGTAACCAGGGGGCACGGGAGACC. The V call is TRBV7-2, the J call TRBJ2-5, with 8 bases matching TRBD1. The read terminates 3 residues before the CDR3 end, so the remaining end is supplied by the germline J gene. Germline V gene sequence: CDR1 SGHTA, CDR2 FQGNSA. This CDR3 spans 15 amino acids. V shed 5 bases and J 5 bases; nucleotides not matched to a gene: 10.

This clone ranks as medium-sized in terms of frequency. The DNA ends 3 residues before the CDR3 does, and the rest of the CDR3 is filled in from the germline J gene. This sequence joins TRBV18 and TRBJ2-4, with 7 nucleotides matching TRBD1. The CDR3 loop spans 13 amino acids. The germline V gene has CDR1 KGHSH and CDR2 LQKENI. Partial CDR3 DNA: TGTGCCAGCTCGACTGGGACAGCAGTCGAT. Encoded protein: CASSTGTAVD. The full-length CDR3 reads as CASSTGTAVDQYF.

Turning to this clone: The junction differs from germline at one of its ends, possibly a read error. The CDR3 end lies 3 residues beyond the end of the read and is filled in from the germline J gene. The chain combines TRBV24-1 with TRBJ2-3; 12 bases fit TRBD1. Per germline, CDR1 KGHDR and CDR2 SFDVKD. The CDR3 loop spans 15 amino acids. The part of the CDR3 DNA that was read is TGTGCCACCAGTCCCGGGACAGGGGGCACAGAGACG. Its protein product is CATSPGTGGTET. In full, the CDR3 is CATSPGTGGTETQYF.